In this sample, the clone carrying this T cell receptor beta chain turned up a few times. Cohort 3 donors were reported recovered after two negative PCRs, clearance, or symptom resolution. This CDR3 has 15 residues. With V trimmed by 5 bases and J by 4 bases, 8 bases remained unmatched. CDR1 is MDHEN and CDR2 is SYDVKM in the germline V gene. This entry belongs to a study of blood T cell repertoires in COVID-19. At the level of the study: Researchers got acute and convalescent COVID-19 samples from the United States, Italy and Spain.

TCRdb keeps only in-frame clones here, not all; method: immunoSEQ multiplex PCR. This table holds 300,000 to 350,000 clones, 88% found once. This clonotype was sampled from a man aged 25-45 years who had recovered from COVID-19. The chain has TRBV28 and TRBJ1-2, with 9 bases matching TRBD1. Input material: PBMCs or T cells enriched from blood (not recorded which). CDR3: CASSPTGTGSYGYTF. The CDR3 DNA reads TGTGCCAGCAGTCCAACCGGGACAGGGAGCTATGGCTACACCTTC.